These 19 T cell receptor beta chains were all obtained from the same sample, sequenced in a study of T cell responses to AZD1222 COVID-19 vaccine. Sequencing was performed with immunoSEQ multiplex PCR; in TCRdb, only in-frame clones are kept and a portion is missing. This sample yields over 150,000 clones, of which approximately 92% are seen a single time; 1% belongs to the top ten. Material: peripheral blood, obtained 28 days after the second dose of the MenACWY control vaccine. The origin of the receptors is an adult who received the MenACWY meningococcal vaccine as a control.

As to this clone: Other DNA sequences of this sample code for an identical CDR3. This chain uses TRBV19 with TRBJ1-5; a possible D gene is TRBD1 (6 bases). CDR1 and CDR2 from the germline V gene are LNHDA and SQIVND (reference sequence). The ends were cut back, 3 bases at V and 5 bases at J, with 8 bases in the middle. The CDR3 is made up of 13 amino acids. Here the CDR3 reads CASSIRGDQPQHF. Here the CDR3 DNA reads TGTGCCAGTAGTATTAGGGGGGATCAGCCCCAGCATTTT.

This chain joins TRBV5-1 and TRBJ2-7; D may be TRBD2 (5 bases). The V end was cut by 0 bases, the J end by 1 base, with 14 bases between. Germline V gene lookup returns CDR1 SGHRS and CDR2 YFSETQ. The CDR3 loop spans 16 amino acids. The CDR3 DNA reads TGCGCCAGCAGCTTGGCCTTGGGAGAAGGGTCCTACGAGCAGTACTTC. This codes for CASSLALGEGSYEQYF.

The chain links TRBV18 to TRBJ2-7; 7 bases match TRBD2. Germline V gene sequence: CDR1 KGHSH, CDR2 LQKENI. This CDR3 has 13 amino acids. V trimming: 5 bases; J trimming: 6 bases; junction bases outside the gene matches: 7. CDR3 DNA sequence: TGTGCCAGCTCAGAAGGCCCGGGAGGCGAGCAGTACTTC. This translates into CASSEGPGGEQYF.

V is TRBV3-1 (or the pseudogene TRBV3-2) and J is TRBJ2-7; D remains unclear. Looked up from germline, CDR1 is LGHDT and CDR2 is YNNKEL (reference sequence). Trimming shortened V by 1 base and J by 6 bases, and 10 bases separated the two germline ends. CDR3 length: 13 residues. In DNA form, the CDR3 reads TGTGCCAGCAGCCAAGTGATGGGTGGCGAGCAGTACTTC. This codes for CASSQVMGGEQYF.

The chain uses TRBV6-2 or TRBV6-3 and TRBJ2-6, with unresolved D. The V and J ends lost 2 bases and 0 bases respectively, with 5 bases between them. The CDR3 is 15 residues long. Germline V gene data show CDR1 as MNHEY and CDR2 as SVGEGT. CDR3 bases: TGTGCCAGCAGTTACGGTAGCTCTGGGGCCAACGTCCTGACTTTC. Translated: CASSYGSSGANVLTF.

The chain links TRBV7-9 to TRBJ2-7; D unclear. V lost 5 bases and J 2 bases, leaving 22 bases between the germline ends. This CDR3 is 17 amino acids long. The V gene's germline CDR1 is SEHNR and CDR2 FQNEAQ (reference sequence). CDR3 DNA sequence: TGTGCCAGCAGCATCATCCCTTCCGGGCCCATCACCTACGAGCAGTACTTC. It codes for CASSIIPSGPITYEQYF.

The genes are TRBV5-5 and TRBJ2-1, with 7 bases fitting TRBD2. Germline CDR1 SGHKS, CDR2 YYEKEE (reference sequence). The junction had 1 base not matched to a gene; V was cut back by 2 bases and J by 2 bases. The CDR3 loop spans 14 amino acids. The CDR3, as DNA: TGTGCCAGCAGCTTTACTAGCGCCTACAATGAGCAGTTCTTC. Residues: CASSFTSAYNEQFF.

The chain uses TRBV18 and TRBJ1-2, with D uncertain. Between the trimmed V and J ends, which lost 0 bases and 2 bases, there was a span of 7 bases. This CDR3 has 14 amino acids. Germline loops: CDR1 KGHSH, CDR2 LQKENI. The CDR3: CASSPPMVNYGYTF. The CDR3 DNA reads as TGTGCCAGCTCACCACCGATGGTCAACTATGGCTACACCTTC.

This clone was counted a single time. The chain combines TRBV7-2 with TRBJ2-3, with D perhaps matching TRBD1 or TRBD2 (5 bases each). Germline V CDR1 and CDR2: SGHTA, FQGNSA. This CDR3 has 16 amino acids. Trimming stripped 4 bases from V and 2 bases from J, with 16 bases between. The CDR3 DNA reads TGTGCCAGCAGCTCCGGGACCCACCGCCTCACAGATACGCAGTATTTT. Translated: CASSSGTHRLTDTQYF.

The chain combines TRBV5-8 with TRBJ1-2, with a possible D match to TRBD1 (6 bases). With 1 base removed from V and 4 bases from J, the gap between germline ends came to 14 bases. Germline V lookup: CDR1 SGHTS, CDR2 YDEGEE. CDR3 length: 15 amino acids. The CDR3 nucleotides read TGTGCCAGCAGCTTGTGGGGGGCGCATAGCTATGGCTACACCTTC. Its protein is CASSLWGAHSYGYTF.

The chain employs TRBV7-9 and TRBJ2-1; TRBD2 aligns across 10 bases. Germline V gene data show CDR1 as SEHNR and CDR2 as FQNEAQ (reference sequence). V shed 1 base and J 5 bases; nucleotides not matched to a gene: 5. The CDR3 loop spans 16 amino acids. CDR3 coding DNA: TGTGCCAGCAGCTTAGGGGTAGCGGGGGGTAACAATGAGCAGTTCTTC. It encodes CASSLGVAGGNNEQFF.

The gene calls are TRBV7-2 and TRBJ2-3, with D possibly TRBD2 on 5 matching bases. V was shortened by 1 base and J by 5 bases, with 7 bases between the two germline ends. The CDR3 covers 13 residues. Germline assignment: CDR1 SGHTA and CDR2 FQGNSA. The CDR3, as DNA: TGTGCCAGCAGCTTAGACCGGGGAGATACGCAGTATTTT. Translating gives CASSLDRGDTQYF.

The chain employs TRBV18 and TRBJ1-5; unclear D gene. The germline V gene has CDR1 KGHSH and CDR2 LQKENI. The CDR3 is 15 residues long. Deletions cut 6 bases from V and 2 bases from J, with 14 bases between. The CDR3 spells CASSHREGGNQPQHF. The CDR3 bases are TGTGCCAGCTCCCACCGTGAGGGCGGCAATCAGCCCCAGCATTTT.

V gene TRBV3-1 (or the pseudogene TRBV3-2) combines with J gene TRBJ1-5; a possible D gene is TRBD1 (5 bases). The CDR3 extends over 13 amino acids. The germline V and J ends were trimmed by 2 bases and 7 bases, with 9 bases remaining between them. CDR1 LGHDT and CDR2 YNNKEL come from the germline V gene (reference sequence). CDR3 nucleotide sequence: TGTGCCAGCAGCCAAAGGGGTGAACAGCCCCAGCATTTT. Its protein product is CASSQRGEQPQHF.

V gene TRBV29-1 combines with J gene TRBJ1-5; TRBD1 might be the D (6 bases). Between the trimmed V and J ends, which lost 4 bases and 5 bases, there was a span of 9 bases. This CDR3 has 12 amino acids. Per the germline V gene, CDR1 is SQVTM and CDR2 is ANQGSEA. For the CDR3, the DNA is TGCAGCGTTGGGGGGCCCGATCAGCCCCAGCATTTT. Translating gives CSVGGPDQPQHF.

The chain has TRBV7-9 and TRBJ2-1, with TRBD2 matching 11 bases. Germline V CDR1 and CDR2: SEHNR, FQNEAQ (reference sequence). CDR3 length: 16 residues. J was trimmed by 4 bases and V by 5 bases; bases with no gene match: 7. CDR3 amino acids: CASSPLLAGGYNEQFF. Here the CDR3 DNA reads TGTGCCAGCAGCCCCCTATTAGCGGGGGGGTACAATGAGCAGTTCTTC. The full variable domain, rest sourced from reference TRBV7-9 and TRBJ2-1, is DTGVSQNPRHKITKRGQNVTFRCDPISEHNRLYWYRQTLGQGPEFLTYFQNEAQLEKSRLLSDRFSAERPKGSFSTLEIQRTEQGDSAMYLCASSPLLAGGYNEQFFGPGTRLTVL.

The genes are TRBV7-6 and TRBJ2-1; a weak D match, TRBD1 (5 bases). V was clipped by 5 bases and J by 3 bases, with 14 bases between them. The CDR3 sequence is 15 residues long. The germline gives CDR1 SGHVS, CDR2 FNYEAQ. The CDR3 region has the DNA TGTGCCAGCAGCCCTGACAGACCGCTCTACAATGAGCAGTTCTTC. As protein: CASSPDRPLYNEQFF.

This chain uses TRBV7-2 with TRBJ2-1; 8 bases are shared with TRBD2. J lost 5 bases, V lost 1 base, and 7 bases had no gene match. Per the germline V gene, CDR1 is SGHTA and CDR2 is FQGNSA. The CDR3 totals 16 residues. Here the CDR3 reads CASSLDRGGAHNEQFF. Here the CDR3 DNA reads TGTGCCAGCAGCTTAGACCGGGGGGGTGCTCACAATGAGCAGTTCTTC.

The chain has TRBV28 and TRBJ1-2; D remains ambiguous. The CDR3 consists of 13 residues. Looked up from germline, CDR1 is MDHEN and CDR2 is SYDVKM. The V end lost 5 bases, the J end lost 8 bases, and 15 bases lay between the germline ends. The CDR3 region has the DNA TGTGCCAGCAGTCCGGATTATTTGGAGGGCTACACCTTC. Its protein product is CASSPDYLEGYTF.